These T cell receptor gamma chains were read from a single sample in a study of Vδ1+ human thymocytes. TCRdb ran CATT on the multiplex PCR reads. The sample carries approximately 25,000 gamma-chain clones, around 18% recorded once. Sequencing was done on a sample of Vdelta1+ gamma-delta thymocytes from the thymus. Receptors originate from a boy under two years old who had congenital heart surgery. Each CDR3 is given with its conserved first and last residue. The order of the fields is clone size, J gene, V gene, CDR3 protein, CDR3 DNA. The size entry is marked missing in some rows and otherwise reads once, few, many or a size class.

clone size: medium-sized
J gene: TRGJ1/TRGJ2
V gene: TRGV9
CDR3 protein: CALWEVYKKLF
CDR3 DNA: TGTGCCTTGTGGGAGGTGTATAAGAAACTCTTT

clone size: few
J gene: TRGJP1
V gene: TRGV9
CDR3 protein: CALWEVRGTGWFKIF
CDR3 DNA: TGTGCCTTGTGGGAGGTGCGAGGCACTGGTTGGTTCAAGATATTT

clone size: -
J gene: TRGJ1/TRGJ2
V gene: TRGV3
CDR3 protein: CATWDRHPMKLF
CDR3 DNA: TGTGCCACCTGGGACAGGCACCCAATGAAACTCTTT

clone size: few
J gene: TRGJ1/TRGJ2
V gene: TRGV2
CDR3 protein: CATWDMTKLF
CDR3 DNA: TGTGCCACCTGGGACATGACGAAACTCTTT

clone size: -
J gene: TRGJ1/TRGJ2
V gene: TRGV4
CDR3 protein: CATWDPGYYKKLF
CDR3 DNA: TGTGCCACCTGGGATCCGGGTTATTATAAGAAACTCTTT

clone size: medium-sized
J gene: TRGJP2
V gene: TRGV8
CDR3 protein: CATWDGDWIKTF
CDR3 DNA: TGTGCCACCTGGGATGGTGATTGGATCAAGACGTTT

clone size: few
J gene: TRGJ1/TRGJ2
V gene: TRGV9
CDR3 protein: CALWEGKYYKKLF
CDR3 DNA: TGTGCCTTGTGGGAGGGCAAGTATTATAAGAAACTCTTT

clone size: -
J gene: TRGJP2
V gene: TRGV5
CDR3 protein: CATWDSPYSSDWIKTF
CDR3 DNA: TGTGCCACCTGGGACAGCCCTTATAGTAGTGATTGGATCAAGACGTTT

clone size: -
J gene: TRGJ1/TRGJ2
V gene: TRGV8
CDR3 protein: CATWDPPNYYKKLF
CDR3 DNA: TGTGCCACCTGGGATCCCCCGAATTATTATAAGAAACTCTTT

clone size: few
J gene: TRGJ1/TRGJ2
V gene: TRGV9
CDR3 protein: CALWEVLPFNGEDKKLF
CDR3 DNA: TGTGCCTTGTGGGAGGTGCTTCCCTTTAATGGGGAGGATAAGAAACTCTTT

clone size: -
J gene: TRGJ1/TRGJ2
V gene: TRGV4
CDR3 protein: CATWDGLRANYYKKLF
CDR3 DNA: TGTGCCACCTGGGATGGGCTCCGAGCAAATTATTATAAGAAACTCTTT

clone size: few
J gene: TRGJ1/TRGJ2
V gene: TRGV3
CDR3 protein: CATWDRLRGKLF
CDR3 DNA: TGTGCCACCTGGGACAGGCTCCGTGGGAAACTCTTT

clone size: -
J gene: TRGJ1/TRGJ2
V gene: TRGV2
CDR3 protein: CATWDGLGRYYKKLF
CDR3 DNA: TGTGCCACCTGGGACGGGCTAGGGCGATATTATAAGAAACTCTTT

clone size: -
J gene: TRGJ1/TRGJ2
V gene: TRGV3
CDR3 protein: CATWDRLIRKLF
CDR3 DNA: TGTGCCACCTGGGACAGGCTTATTCGGAAACTCTTT

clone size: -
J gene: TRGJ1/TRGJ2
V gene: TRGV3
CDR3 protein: CATWDSPGDLKKLF
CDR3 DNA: TGTGCCACCTGGGACAGCCCCGGAGATTTAAAGAAACTCTTT

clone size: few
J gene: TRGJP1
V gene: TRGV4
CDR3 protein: CATWDGHRTTGWFKIF
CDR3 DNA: TGTGCCACCTGGGATGGGCATCGAACCACTGGTTGGTTCAAGATATTT

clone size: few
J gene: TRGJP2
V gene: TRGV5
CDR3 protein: CATWDRRGSDWIKTF
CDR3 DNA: TGTGCCACCTGGGACAGGCGAGGTAGTGATTGGATCAAGACGTTT

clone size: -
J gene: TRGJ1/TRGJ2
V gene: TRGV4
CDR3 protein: CATWDRRTAYYKKLF
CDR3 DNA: TGTGCCACCTGGGATCGCCGAACCGCTTATTATAAGAAACTCTTT

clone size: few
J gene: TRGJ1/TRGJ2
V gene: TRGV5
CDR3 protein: CATWDHRKLF
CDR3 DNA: TGTGCCACCTGGGACCACCGGAAACTCTTT

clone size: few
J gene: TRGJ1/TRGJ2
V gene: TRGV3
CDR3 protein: CATWDRQRYKKLF
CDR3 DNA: TGTGCCACCTGGGACAGGCAGCGGTATAAGAAACTCTTT

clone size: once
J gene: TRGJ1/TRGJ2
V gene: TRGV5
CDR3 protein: CATWDRLQPNYYKKLF
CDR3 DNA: TGTGCCACCTGGGACAGGCTCCAGCCGAATTATTATAAGAAACTCTTT

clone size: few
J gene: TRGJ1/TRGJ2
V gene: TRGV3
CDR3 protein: CATWDNRVYYKKLF
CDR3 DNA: TGTGCCACCTGGGACAATAGGGTTTATTATAAGAAACTCTTT

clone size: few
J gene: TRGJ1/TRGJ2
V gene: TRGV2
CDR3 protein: CATWEFHKKLF
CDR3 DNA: TGTGCCACCTGGGAGTTTCATAAGAAACTCTTT